The source of this T cell receptor (beta chain) is a study of T-cell memory formation after mild COVID-19. Looking at the study overall: For the most part, TCR clusters were specific to one donor. General study results and limits: CD4+ contracting clones were found mainly in CM and EM, and CD8+ ones in EMRA. Some clones that responded turned up in pre-infection memory, which suggests that cross-reactive memory joined in.

About this clonotype itself: Its antigen is still unknown.

5'RACE with constant-segment primers yielded barcoded, UMI-tagged TCR alpha and TCR beta cDNA libraries. TCRdb processed the 5' RACE reads anew with MiXCR; each CDR3 protein has one entry. The sample shows almost 550,000 distinct CDR3 sequences, 20% of them seen only once. CDR1 is DFQATT and CDR2 is SNEGSKA in the germline V gene (reference sequence). The CDR3 has 15 amino acids. V shed 5 bases and J 3 bases; nucleotides not matched to a gene: 9. This clonotype was sampled from an adult woman who had mild COVID-19 (a few samples of this study predate the infection). Cell type and time point are not known. The sequenced material came from PBMCs or a T cell subset sorted from them (not recorded which). The chain recombines TRBV20-1 with TRBJ2-1, with 8 bases that match TRBD2. CDR3 in DNA: TGCAGTGCTGGGACTAGTGAGGCCCTCTACAATGAGCAGTTCTTC. Translating gives CSAGTSEALYNEQFF.